This T cell receptor (beta chain) was retrieved from a study of response to subunit inactivated influenza vaccine. Whole-study findings and limits: Authors suggested each seasonal flu vaccination may recruit only limited numbers of new T cells.

One entry per CDR3 protein, called by TCRdb with MiXCR from the RT-PCR reads. There are hundreds of thousands of distinct CDR3 sequences in the sample; 11% occur only once, and about 10% lies in the top ten. Germline V lookup: CDR1 MGHRA, CDR2 YSYEKL. This CDR3 region has 16 residues. The V and J ends lost 4 bases and 2 bases respectively, with 15 bases between them. This clonotype was recorded a few times. Antigen unknown. The sample also formed part of further work on T cells expressing NK-cell markers. According to that study: The cDNA for TCR beta came from 5'RACE template switching with UMIs. Repertoires of TCR beta were obtained from T cells sorted as CD3+CD56+NKG2C+, CD3+CD56+NKG2C- and CD3+CD56-NKG2C+.

The genes are TRBV4-1 and TRBJ1-5, with a tentative D call TRBD1 (5 bases). The specimen comprised PBMCs from blood, sampled on the day of vaccination. This TCR was sampled from a middle-aged man who received an inactivated influenza vaccine. The CDR3 DNA reads as TGCGCCAGCAGCCCTCAGGGTTATTTAGGCAATCAGCCCCAGCATTTT. Translated: CASSPQGYLGNQPQHF.